This is a list of T cell receptor beta chains from one sample in a study of blood T cell repertoires in COVID-19. TCRdb's copy holds only in-frame clones and misses some; the assay was immunoSEQ multiplex PCR. The sample lists about 150,000 clones; more than 85% were seen once. The sample was peripheral blood. These receptors all stem from an elderly woman with COVID-19, enrolled during active disease. CDR3s include the opening cysteine and the closing phenylalanine or tryptophan. A D gene is named only where the DNA matches it firmly. Clone size appears in some rows only: once, few, many, or a class for an expanded clone.

clone_size j_call d_call v_call cdr3_aa cdr3_nt
few TRBJ1-2 NA TRBV28 CASSSGQTYGYTF TGTGCCAGCAGTTCCGGACAGACCTATGGCTACACCTTC
once TRBJ1-1 NA TRBV28 CASSFLTRRNTEAFF TGTGCCAGCAGTTTCTTGACAAGAAGGAACACTGAAGCTTTCTTT
NA TRBJ2-1 TRBD1 TRBV6-4 CASSDSTGVLDEQFF TGTGCCAGCAGTGACTCGACAGGGGTTCTCGATGAGCAGTTCTTC
NA TRBJ2-3 NA TRBV9 CASSVFDRASTDTQYF TGTGCCAGCAGCGTATTTGACAGAGCTAGCACAGATACGCAGTATTTT
NA TRBJ2-5 TRBD1 TRBV7-2 CASSLGDRGLETQYF TGTGCCAGCAGCTTAGGGGACAGGGGGCTGGAGACCCAGTACTTC
NA TRBJ2-4 NA TRBV28 CASSQLVDIQYF TGTGCCAGCAGTCAGCTAGTTGACATTCAGTACTTC
NA TRBJ2-1 TRBD2 TRBV24-1 CATSDLTSGPFSEQFF TGTGCCACCAGTGATTTGACTAGCGGACCATTTTCTGAGCAGTTCTTC
NA TRBJ2-7 NA TRBV7-2 CASSLRRTSYEQYF TGTGCCAGCAGCTTGCGGCGCACTTCCTACGAGCAGTACTTC
NA TRBJ1-1 NA TRBV11-2 CASSIRGGLNTEAFF TGTGCCAGCAGCATTAGGGGAGGCCTGAACACTGAAGCTTTCTTT
NA TRBJ2-7 NA TRBV7-2 CASSLADEQYF TGTGCCAGCAGTCTAGCCGACGAGCAGTACTTC
NA TRBJ2-3 TRBD2 TRBV4-2 CASSRGGLADADTQYF TGTGCCAGCAGCCGGGGGGGACTAGCGGATGCAGATACGCAGTATTTT
NA TRBJ1-1 NA TRBV5-4 CASSPTTRVTEAFF TGTGCCAGCAGCCCAACGACAAGAGTCACTGAAGCTTTCTTT
NA TRBJ1-1 NA TRBV3-1/TRBV3-2 CASSQVQSRRATEAFF TGTGCCAGCAGCCAAGTTCAATCGCGGCGGGCCACTGAAGCTTTCTTT
NA TRBJ1-5 NA TRBV4-3 CASSQERGNQPQHF TGCGCCAGCAGCCAAGAGCGGGGGAATCAGCCCCAGCATTTT
NA TRBJ1-3 TRBD1 TRBV4-3 CASSQVAAQGARNTIYF TGCGCCAGCAGCCAAGTGGCTGCTCAGGGGGCGCGGAACACCATATATTTT
NA TRBJ1-5 TRBD1 TRBV28 CASNRGTGGNQPQHF TGTGCCAGCAACCGGGGGACAGGGGGAAATCAGCCCCAGCATTTT
NA TRBJ2-7 NA TRBV19 CASSISTGGSSYEQYF TGTGCCAGTAGTATCTCGACTGGGGGGAGCTCCTACGAGCAGTACTTC
few TRBJ1-3 NA TRBV4-1 CASSQVLGGDSGNTIYF TGCGCCAGCAGCCAAGTCTTAGGTGGAGACTCTGGAAACACCATATATTTT
NA TRBJ2-2 NA TRBV7-6 CASSPNTGELFF TGTGCCAGCAGCCCAAACACCGGGGAGCTGTTTTTT
NA TRBJ2-2 NA TRBV29-1 CSVKHSSGTGELFF TGCAGCGTCAAACACAGCTCGGGGACCGGGGAGCTGTTTTTT
NA TRBJ2-2 NA TRBV1 CTSTNRGTNTGELFF TGCACCAGCACCAATAGAGGGACGAACACCGGGGAGCTGTTTTTT
NA TRBJ1-5 TRBD1 TRBV2 CASSEETGVNQPQHF TGTGCCAGCAGTGAAGAAACAGGGGTCAATCAGCCCCAGCATTTT
NA TRBJ1-4 TRBD1 TRBV7-3 CASRSGTGNEKLFF TGTGCCAGCAGGTCCGGGACAGGGAATGAAAAACTGTTTTTT
NA TRBJ2-3 NA TRBV3-1/TRBV3-2 CASSQGAGVGTDTQYF TGTGCCAGCAGCCAAGGGGCAGGGGTGGGTACAGATACGCAGTATTTT
NA TRBJ1-3 TRBD1 TRBV4-2 CASSQDLTGGSGNTIYF TGTGCCAGCAGCCAAGATCTTACAGGGGGCTCTGGAAACACCATATATTTT
NA TRBJ1-1 TRBD1 TRBV28 CASRLQGRTEAFF TGTGCCAGCAGACTACAGGGGAGGACTGAAGCTTTCTTT
NA TRBJ1-2 NA TRBV28 CASHEAGPNNYGYTF TGTGCCAGCCATGAGGCGGGGCCTAATAACTATGGCTACACCTTC
NA TRBJ1-6 NA TRBV6-1 CASSDEDSSYNSPLHF TGTGCCAGCAGTGACGAGGACAGCTCCTATAATTCACCCCTCCACTTT
NA TRBJ1-3 NA TRBV11-2 CASSLFRRGRFGNTIYF TGTGCCAGCAGCTTGTTCCGCAGGGGCAGGTTTGGAAACACCATATATTTT
NA TRBJ1-2 TRBD1 TRBV10-3 CAIRNRGAMGYGYTF TGTGCCATCAGAAACAGGGGGGCGATGGGCTATGGCTACACCTTC
NA TRBJ2-7 NA TRBV7-9 CASSPNTYEQYF TGTGCCAGCAGTCCCAACACCTACGAGCAGTACTTC
NA TRBJ2-1 TRBD2 TRBV5-1 CASSPVGTSGSNEQFF TGCGCCAGCAGCCCGGTCGGGACTAGCGGAAGCAATGAGCAGTTCTTC
NA TRBJ2-1 NA TRBV11-2 CASSLQAVLRGNEQFF TGTGCCAGCAGCTTACAAGCGGTTCTCCGAGGCAATGAGCAGTTCTTC
once TRBJ2-5 NA TRBV6-6 CASRAIGSGLETQYF TGTGCCAGCAGGGCAATAGGATCGGGTCTGGAGACCCAGTACTTC
NA TRBJ1-2 NA TRBV27 CASSRGHGYTF TGTGCCAGCAGTAGGGGTCATGGCTACACCTTC
NA TRBJ2-3 NA TRBV7-9 CASSTGVETDTQYF TGTGCCAGCAGCACAGGAGTGGAGACAGATACGCAGTATTTT
NA TRBJ2-1 TRBD1 TRBV9 CASSSRDRGFSNEQFF TGTGCCAGCAGCTCCCGGGACAGGGGTTTTAGCAATGAGCAGTTCTTC
NA TRBJ1-3 NA TRBV14 CASSQDPRRGLFNSGNTIYF TGTGCCAGCAGCCAAGATCCCAGGCGTGGATTGTTTAACTCTGGAAACACCATATATTTT
once TRBJ2-2 NA TRBV3-1/TRBV3-2 CASSLVSGKGGELFF TGTGCCAGCAGCCTAGTATCGGGGAAGGGCGGGGAGCTGTTTTTT
NA TRBJ2-5 TRBD2 TRBV6-1 CASSEAHSGRASSETQYF TGTGCCAGCAGTGAAGCTCATAGCGGGAGGGCGTCTTCAGAGACCCAGTACTTC
once TRBJ2-7 NA TRBV5-1 CASSLQVRQEQYF TGCGCCAGCAGCTTGCAGGTTCGTCAGGAGCAGTACTTC
NA TRBJ1-5 TRBD1 TRBV2 CASTNDRVVQPQHF TGTGCCAGCACTAACGACAGGGTGGTACAGCCCCAGCATTTT
once TRBJ2-2 NA TRBV11-1 CASSLGAAGELFF TGTGCCAGCAGCTTAGGGGCAGCCGGGGAGCTGTTTTTT